This TCR beta chain emerged from a study of CD8+ T cells in alopecia areata. The CDR3 has 13 amino acids. The V and J ends lost 4 bases and 0 bases respectively, with 7 bases between them. The germline CDR1 and CDR2 sequences are LGHNA and YSLEER. In its sample, this clone was seen a few times. Treatment defined: oral pan-JAK inhibitor, 5-10 mg twice daily. RNA extraction was followed by reverse transcription into cDNA, which acted as the sequencing template. Assay: immunoSEQ multiplex PCR; the TCRdb copy retains only in-frame clones and omits some. The sample has around 300,000 clones, roughly 60% seen once.

The V gene is TRBV4-3, the J gene TRBJ2-7; no firm D call. The specimen comprised CD4+ T cells sorted from blood, sampled between weeks 51 and 54, from a patient treated with tofacitinib. The TCR comes from a human donor with alopecia areata. In DNA, the CDR3 is TGCGCCAGCAGCCTGGCAGTCTCCTACGAGCAGTACTTC. It is translated as CASSLAVSYEQYF.